The present entry profiles one TCR beta chain with its context. The data were taken from a study of blood T cell repertoires in COVID-19. Study background: Collection of acute and convalescent COVID-19 samples took place in the United States, Italy and Spain. The cDNA or gDNA used as material had been derived from T cells, B-cell-depleted T cells, or PBMCs.

The junction had 4 bases not matched to a gene; V was cut back by 4 bases and J by 8 bases. The CDR3 has 12 amino acids. The germline CDR1 and CDR2 sequences are SGHDT and YYEEEE. Under the authors' procedure: By means of reference gene primer amplification, nucleated cell counts were estimated. TCRdb's table, derived via immunoSEQ multiplex PCR, lists solely in-frame clones and lacks some. D and trimming were read from the DNA, whereas the V and J calls and clone size are those reported in that table. This table holds some 200,000 clones, 81% found once. The V gene is TRBV5-6, the J gene TRBJ1-2, with 8 bases matching TRBD1. Sequencing was done on a sample of peripheral blood. This TCR was recovered from a middle-aged woman with COVID-19, enrolled during active disease. This chain's CDR3 is CASSVTGDGYTF. For the CDR3, the DNA is TGTGCCAGCAGCGTGACAGGGGACGGCTACACCTTC. Drawing the rest from reference TRBV5-6 and TRBJ1-2, the complete variable domain is DAGVTQSPTHLIKTRGQQVTLRCSPKSGHDTVSWYQQALGQGPQFIFQYYEEEERQRGNFPDRFSGHQFPNYSSELNVNALLLGDSALYLCASSVTGDGYTFGSGTRLTVV.